Included here is one TCR beta chain sequence, with context. V lost 2 bases to trimming and J lost 1 base; unmatched junction nucleotides: 5. The germline V gene has CDR1 LNHDA and CDR2 SQIVND (reference sequence). This CDR3 region has 16 residues. The record originates from a study of blood T cell repertoires in COVID-19. Overall study context: The United States, Italy and Spain provided the acute and convalescent COVID-19 samples. PBMCs, B-cell-depleted T cells, or T cells provided the cDNA or gDNA that made up the material.

Study processing details: Researchers report that nucleated cell counts were estimated from reference gene primer amplification. Only in-frame clones appear in the TCRdb table, and some are missing; sequencing was by immunoSEQ multiplex PCR. V, J and clone size were drawn from that table, and D and trimming were deduced from the DNA. The sample holds approximately 280,000 clones; around 89% are singletons and the top ten take about 4.6%. This TCR was sampled from a man aged 35-49 years with acute or convalescent COVID-19. The chain carries TRBV19 and TRBJ1-5; 7 nucleotides align to TRBD1. Specimen: peripheral blood. The CDR3 loop reads CASSIRDSASNQPQHF. Here the CDR3 DNA reads TGTGCCAGTAGTATAAGGGACAGCGCAAGCAATCAGCCCCAGCATTTT.